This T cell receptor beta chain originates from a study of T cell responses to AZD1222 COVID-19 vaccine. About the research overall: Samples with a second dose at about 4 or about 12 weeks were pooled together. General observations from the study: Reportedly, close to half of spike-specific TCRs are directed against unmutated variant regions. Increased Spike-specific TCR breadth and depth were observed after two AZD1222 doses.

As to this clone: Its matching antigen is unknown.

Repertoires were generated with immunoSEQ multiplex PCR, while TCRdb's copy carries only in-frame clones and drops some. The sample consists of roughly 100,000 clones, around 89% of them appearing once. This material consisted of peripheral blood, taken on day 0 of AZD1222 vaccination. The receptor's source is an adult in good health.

CDR3 amino acids: CASSFFPGLAGAEQYF. DNA of the CDR3: TGTGCCAGCAGCTTCTTCCCGGGACTAGCGGGAGCCGAGCAGTACTTC. The chain uses TRBV7-6 and TRBJ2-7, with TRBD2 identical over 14 bases. V gave up 3 bases and J gave up 6 bases; unmatched junction bases: 7. The CDR3 runs 16 residues. Germline V gene sequence: CDR1 SGHVS, CDR2 FNYEAQ.